The 22 T cell receptor beta chains given below trace back to one sample, sequenced in a study of T cell repertoires in cytomegalovirus infection. TCRdb used MiXCR to reprocess the reads, holding one entry per CDR3 protein. The sample shows 400,000 or so distinct CDR3 sequences, about 33% of them seen only once. Sequencing used PBMCs. These receptors came from a human donor in good health (CMV status not recorded). Some clones in this sample may be carry-over from other donors' samples.

A word on this clonotype: The CDR3 end shows no conserved phenylalanine or tryptophan, and so a read error is likely. Because the CDR3's place on the DNA is in doubt, the DNA is left out and the CDR3 is given as listed by TCRdb. The chain couples TRBV12-3 or TRBV12-4 to TRBJ2-1; TRBD1, the table's D call, was not compared with the DNA. From its first to its last residue, the CDR3 has 14 amino acids. CDR3 protein: CASSLGRGVNEQCV.

This chain joins TRBV27 and TRBJ2-3; D not resolved. Deletions cut 6 bases from V and 4 bases from J, with 14 bases between. The CDR3 is made up of 14 amino acids. The germline V gene encodes CDR1 MNHEY and CDR2 SMNVEV (reference sequence). The CDR3 reads CASSDQPSSDTQYF. DNA for the CDR3: TGTGCCAGCAGCGATCAACCTTCATCAGATACGCAGTATTTT.

The chain uses TRBV19 and TRBJ2-1, with D perhaps TRBD2 (5 bases). The ends were cut back, 4 bases at V and 9 bases at J, with 10 bases in the middle. This CDR3 region has 12 residues. Germline CDR1 reads LNHDA; CDR2 reads SQIVND (reference sequence). The CDR3 sequence is CASSTSGGEQFF. CDR3 DNA sequence: TGTGCCAGTAGTACCTCAGGAGGTGAGCAGTTCTTC.

This clonotype was observed many times. V and J are TRBV10-3 and TRBJ2-3; weak D call: TRBD2 (7 bases). Germline V gene sequence: CDR1 ENHRY, CDR2 SYGVKD. Between the trimmed V and J ends, which lost 0 bases and 3 bases, there was a span of 13 bases. This CDR3 has 16 residues. As DNA, the CDR3 is TGTGCCATCAGTGAGTCGATGGGGGGGCCGACAGATACGCAGTATTTT. Protein: CAISESMGGPTDTQYF.

V usage is TRBV6-1 and J usage is TRBJ2-5, with TRBD2 matching over 9 bases. Germline V gives CDR1 MNHNS, CDR2 SASEGT. V dropped 0 bases and J dropped 7; count of bases not matched to a gene: 6. This CDR3 is 15 amino acids long. The DNA of the CDR3 is TGTGCCAGCAGTGAAGCTGCGGGGGGGCCGAGGACCCAGTACTTC. Protein sequence: CASSEAAGGPRTQYF.

This clonotype appeared a few times. The V call is TRBV29-1, the J call TRBJ2-5; no clear D. V lost 6 bases and J 2 bases, leaving 16 bases between the germline ends. CDR3 length equals 14 residues. The germline V gene encodes CDR1 SQVTM and CDR2 ANQGSEA. The CDR3 DNA reads TGCAGCGTCGTCGAAAGGGTCTTTCAAGAGACCCAGTACTTC. As protein: CSVVERVFQETQYF.

This rearrangement joins TRBV6-2 or TRBV6-3 to TRBJ2-4; no clear D gene. The CDR3 length is 12 residues. Per germline, CDR1 MNHEY and CDR2 SVGEGT. V was clipped by 2 bases and J by 7 bases, with 6 bases between them. The CDR3 sequence: CASSYPFNIQYF. CDR3 nucleotide sequence: TGTGCCAGCAGTTACCCCTTTAACATTCAGTACTTC.

This clonotype has a single count. This chain joins TRBV7-2 and TRBJ2-7, with TRBD1 matching 9 bases. Unmatched junction bases numbered 9, after V lost 5 bases and J lost 7 bases. Germline V gene sequence: CDR1 SGHTA, CDR2 FQGNSA. The CDR3 covers 14 residues. In nucleotides, the CDR3 is TGTGCCAGCAGCAACGGACAGGGGTCGAGGGAGCAGTACTTC. Translation: CASSNGQGSREQYF.

The chain combines TRBV4-3 with TRBJ2-3, with 14 bases fitting TRBD2. V shed 4 bases, J shed 6 bases, and the junction held 12 bases outside the gene matches. CDR3 length: 18 residues. Germline V gene sequence: CDR1 LGHNA, CDR2 YSLEER. Here the CDR3 DNA reads TGCGCCAGCAGCCTGGGGACTAGCGGGGGACAGGGGGGGGATACGCAGTATTTT. Translating gives CASSLGTSGGQGGDTQYF.

V gene TRBV9 combines with J gene TRBJ1-3; D gene unclear. This CDR3 comprises 16 residues. Germline V gene lookup returns CDR1 SGDLS and CDR2 YYNGEE. V was trimmed by 4 bases and J by 2 bases, leaving 16 bases between them. The CDR3 region is CASSPPPERPGNTIYF. CDR3 bases: TGTGCCAGCAGCCCACCCCCGGAGAGACCTGGAAACACCATATATTTT.

This clonotype was counted a few times. The chain carries TRBV6-1 and TRBJ2-4, with D unresolved. The CDR3 extends over 13 amino acids. Trimming removed 1 base from V and 6 bases from J, with 7 bases in between. Germline-derived CDR1 and CDR2 are MNHNS and SASEGT. CDR3 in amino acids: CASSEEDGNIQYF. CDR3 nucleotide sequence: TGTGCCAGCAGTGAAGAGGACGGAAACATTCAGTACTTC.

The V gene is TRBV28, the J gene TRBJ1-2; possible D gene TRBD1, 5 bases. The CDR3 loop spans 13 amino acids. With 5 bases removed from V and 6 bases from J, the gap between germline ends came to 13 bases. Germline V CDR1 and CDR2: MDHEN, SYDVKM. CDR3 sequence reads: CASSLDSPNGYTF. CDR3 DNA: TGTGCCAGCAGTCTCGACAGCCCTAATGGCTACACCTTC.

Concerning this clonotype: The CDR3 end shows no conserved phenylalanine or tryptophan, and so a read error is likely. The CDR3, as DNA: TGTGCCAGCAGGATACCTAGCGGGGGGAGGGAGACCCAGTACTTA. It is translated as CASRIPSGGRETQYL. This rearrangement joins TRBV6-8 to TRBJ2-5; 11 nucleotides align to TRBD2. The CDR3 is made up of 15 amino acids. CDR1 is MNHGY and CDR2 is SAAAGT in the germline V gene. V shed 6 bases and J 5 bases; nucleotides not matched to a gene: 8.

As to this clonotype: With a much larger clone just one base away, this may be a read error. This chain links TRBV7-6 with TRBJ2-3; D tentatively fits TRBD1 or TRBD2 (5 bases each). Trimming took 2 bases from V and 0 from J, leaving 21 bases between them. This CDR3 contains 19 residues. Germline V CDR1 and CDR2: SGHVS, FNYEAQ. The CDR3 spells CASSLWITRGASSTDTQYF. As DNA, the CDR3 is TGTGCCAGCAGCTTATGGATAACTAGAGGGGCTTCTAGCACAGATACGCAGTATTTT.

About this clonotype itself: One base away lies a much larger clone, so this may be a sequencing read error. The chain recombines TRBV7-2 with TRBJ2-7; TRBD1 matches 7 bases. The germline V gene encodes CDR1 SGHTA and CDR2 FQGNSA. This CDR3 region has 15 residues. The CDR3 loop reads CASSLRQGGPYEKYF. The CDR3, as DNA: TGTGCCAGCAGCCTCCGACAGGGTGGGCCATACGAGAAGTACTTC. Together with reference TRBV7-2 and TRBJ2-7, the CDR3 gives the full variable domain: GAGVSQSPSNKVTEKGKDVELRCDPISGHTALYWYRQSLGQGLEFLIYFQGNSAPDKSGLPSDRFSAERTGGSVSTLTIQRTQQEDSAVYLCASSLRQGGPYEKYFGPGTRLTVT.

This clonotype showed up just a few times. The chain has TRBV5-6 and TRBJ2-1; the D is unclear. Trimming stripped 4 bases from V and 4 bases from J, with 12 bases between. From germline, CDR1 is SGHDT and CDR2 YYEEEE. The CDR3 spans 14 residues. CDR3 in amino acids: CASSPGSRYNEQFF. DNA for the CDR3: TGTGCCAGCAGCCCCGGTTCGAGATACAATGAGCAGTTCTTC.

There are many counts of this clonotype. V usage is TRBV7-8 and J usage is TRBJ2-3; D not resolved. The germline CDR1 and CDR2 sequences are SGHVS and FQNEAQ. CDR3 size: 17 residues. V dropped 8 bases and J dropped 2 bases, with 23 bases sitting between them. The CDR3 bases are TGTGCCAGCGTCCCCGCCTCGGCGCTCCCCATCACAGATACGCAGTATTTT. Amino acids: CASVPASALPITDTQYF.

This clonotype was counted only a few times. The chain has TRBV6-2 or TRBV6-3 and TRBJ2-2, with D possibly matching TRBD1 (5 bases). Trimming removed 6 bases at V and 3 bases at J, with 17 bases between. CDR1 is MNHEY and CDR2 is SVGEGT in the germline V gene. The CDR3 totals 16 residues. Here the CDR3 reads CASSRQPARYTGELFF. In DNA form, the CDR3 reads TGTGCCAGCAGCAGACAGCCAGCGAGGTACACCGGGGAGCTGTTTTTT.

On this clonotype: A much larger clone lies a single base off, so this may be a read error. The chain links TRBV7-2 to TRBJ1-2; maybe TRBD1 (5 bases). Germline values: CDR1 SGHTA, CDR2 FQGNSA. This CDR3 has 15 amino acids. The V end was cut by 3 bases, the J end by 4 bases, with 15 bases between. For the CDR3, the DNA is TGTGCCAGCAGCTTGGACATGGCGACTATCTATGGCTACACCTTC. Residues: CASSLDMATIYGYTF.

This clonotype was seen more than once but under ten times. The V gene is TRBV3-1, the J gene TRBJ2-5; D is possibly TRBD1 (6 bases). From germline, CDR1 is LGHDT and CDR2 YNNKEL (reference sequence). The CDR3 sequence is 17 residues long. Trimming took off 0 bases at V and 5 bases at J, with 19 bases between the two ends. CDR3 sequence: CASSQEHGTLLGETQYF. In DNA form, the CDR3 reads TGTGCCAGCAGCCAAGAACACGGGACACTCCTCGGGGAGACCCAGTACTTC.

This clonotype was seen ten or more times. In DNA, the CDR3 is TGTGCCAGCAGCTTAGTACAGGGGGGATACAATGAGCAGTTCTTC. This translates into CASSLVQGGYNEQFF. The rearrangement uses TRBV7-9 and TRBJ2-1; 8 positions agree with TRBD1. CDR1 SEHNR and CDR2 FQNEAQ come from the germline V gene (reference sequence). V lost 1 base, J lost 4 bases, and 3 bases stayed unmatched. The CDR3 is 15 residues long.

With respect to this clonotype: One end of the junction is discordant with germline, which a read error may explain. The chain employs TRBV7-9 and TRBJ2-1; D not resolved. This CDR3 has 12 residues. CDR1 and CDR2 from the germline V gene are SEHNR and FQNEAQ (reference sequence). CDR3 in amino acids: CSSSFALNEQFF. In DNA form, the CDR3 reads TGTTCCAGCAGCTTTGCGTTGAATGAGCAGTTCTTC.